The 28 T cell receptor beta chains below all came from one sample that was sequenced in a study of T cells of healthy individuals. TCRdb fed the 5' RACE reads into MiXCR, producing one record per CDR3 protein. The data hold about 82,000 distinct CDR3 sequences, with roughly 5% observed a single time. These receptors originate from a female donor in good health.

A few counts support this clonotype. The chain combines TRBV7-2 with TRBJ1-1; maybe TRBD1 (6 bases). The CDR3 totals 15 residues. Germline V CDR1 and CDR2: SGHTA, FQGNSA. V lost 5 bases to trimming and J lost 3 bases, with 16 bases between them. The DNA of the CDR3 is TGTGCCAGCAGCCCAATAGGGGGAGGACACACTGAAGCTTTCTTT. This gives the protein CASSPIGGGHTEAFF.

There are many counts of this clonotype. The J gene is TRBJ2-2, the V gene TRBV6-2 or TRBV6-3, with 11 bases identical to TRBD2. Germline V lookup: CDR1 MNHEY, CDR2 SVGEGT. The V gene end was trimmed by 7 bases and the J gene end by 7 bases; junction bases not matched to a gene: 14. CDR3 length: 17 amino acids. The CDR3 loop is CASTTPLLAGVGGELFF. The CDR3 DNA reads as TGTGCCAGCACTACTCCCTTACTAGCGGGAGTCGGCGGGGAGCTGTTTTTT.

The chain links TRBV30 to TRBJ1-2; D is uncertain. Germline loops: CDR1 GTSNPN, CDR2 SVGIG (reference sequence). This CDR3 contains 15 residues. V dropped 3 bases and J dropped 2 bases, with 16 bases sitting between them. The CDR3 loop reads CAWRRPGSPNYGYTF. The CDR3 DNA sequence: TGTGCCTGGAGACGGCCGGGATCCCCAAACTATGGCTACACCTTC. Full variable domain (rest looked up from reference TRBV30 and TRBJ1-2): SQTIHQWPATLVQPVGSPLSLECTVEGTSNPNLYWYRQAAGRGLQLLFYSVGIGQISSEVPQNLSASRPQDRQFILSSKKLLLSDSGFYLCAWRRPGSPNYGYTFGSGTRLTVV.

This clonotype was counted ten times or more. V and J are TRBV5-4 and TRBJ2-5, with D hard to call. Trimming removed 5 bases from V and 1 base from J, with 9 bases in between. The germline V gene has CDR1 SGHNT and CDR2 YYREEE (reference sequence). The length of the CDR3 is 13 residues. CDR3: CASSTPLQETQYF. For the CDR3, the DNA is TGTGCCAGCAGTACGCCCCTCCAAGAGACCCAGTACTTC.

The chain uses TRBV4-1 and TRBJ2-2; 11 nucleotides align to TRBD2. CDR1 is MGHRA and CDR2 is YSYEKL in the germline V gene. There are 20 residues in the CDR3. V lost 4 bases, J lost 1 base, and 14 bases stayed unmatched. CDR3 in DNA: TGCGCCAGCAGCCGTCAAGGGGTTAGCGGGAGGGCGAGGAACACCGGGGAGCTGTTTTTT. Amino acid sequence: CASSRQGVSGRARNTGELFF.

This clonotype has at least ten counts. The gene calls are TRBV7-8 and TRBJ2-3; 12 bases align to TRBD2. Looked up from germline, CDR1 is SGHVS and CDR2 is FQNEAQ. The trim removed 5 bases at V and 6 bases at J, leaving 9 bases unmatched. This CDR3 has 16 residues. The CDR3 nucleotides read TGTGCCAGCAGCCCCTGGACTAGCGGGGCGGGGGATACGCAGTATTTT. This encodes CASSPWTSGAGDTQYF.

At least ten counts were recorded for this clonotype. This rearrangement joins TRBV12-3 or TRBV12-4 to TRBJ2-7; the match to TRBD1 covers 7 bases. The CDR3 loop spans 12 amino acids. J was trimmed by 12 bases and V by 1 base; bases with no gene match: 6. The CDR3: CASSLETGPLYF. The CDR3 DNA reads TGTGCCAGCAGTTTAGAGACAGGGCCCCTGTACTTC.

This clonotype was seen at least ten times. The CDR3 sequence: CATSDSDRDGQNIQYF. CDR3 nucleotide sequence: TGTGCCACCAGTGATTCCGACAGGGATGGGCAAAACATTCAGTACTTC. The J gene is TRBJ2-4, the V gene TRBV24-1; 7 nucleotides align to TRBD1. The germline gives CDR1 KGHDR, CDR2 SFDVKD. The CDR3 is made up of 16 amino acids. J gave up 5 bases and V 2 bases, and 8 bases lay outside the gene matches.

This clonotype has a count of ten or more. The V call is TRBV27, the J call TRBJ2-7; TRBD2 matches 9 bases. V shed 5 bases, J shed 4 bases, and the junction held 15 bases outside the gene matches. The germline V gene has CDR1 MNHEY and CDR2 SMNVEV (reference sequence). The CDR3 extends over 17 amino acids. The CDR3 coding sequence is TGTGCCAGCAGTCTAATAGCGGGAGTGGGCGCGGGGTACGAGCAGTACTTC. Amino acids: CASSLIAGVGAGYEQYF.

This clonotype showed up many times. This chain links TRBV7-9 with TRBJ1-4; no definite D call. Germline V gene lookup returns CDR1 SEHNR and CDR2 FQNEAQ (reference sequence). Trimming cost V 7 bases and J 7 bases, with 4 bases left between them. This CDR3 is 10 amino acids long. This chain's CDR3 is CASTLEKLFF. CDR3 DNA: TGTGCCAGCACCCTTGAAAAACTGTTTTTT. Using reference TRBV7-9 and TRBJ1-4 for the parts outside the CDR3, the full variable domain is DTGVSQNPRHKITKRGQNVTFRCDPISEHNRLYWYRQTLGQGPEFLTYFQNEAQLEKSRLLSDRFSAERPKGSFSTLEIQRTEQGDSAMYLCASTLEKLFFGSGTQLSVL.

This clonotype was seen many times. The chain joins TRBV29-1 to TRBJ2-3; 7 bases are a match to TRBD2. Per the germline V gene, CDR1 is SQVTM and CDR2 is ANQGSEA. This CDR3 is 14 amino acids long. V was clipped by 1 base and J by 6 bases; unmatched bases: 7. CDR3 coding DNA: TGCAGCGTTGAAGGTGCGGGAGCCAGTGATACGCAGTATTTT. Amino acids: CSVEGAGASDTQYF.

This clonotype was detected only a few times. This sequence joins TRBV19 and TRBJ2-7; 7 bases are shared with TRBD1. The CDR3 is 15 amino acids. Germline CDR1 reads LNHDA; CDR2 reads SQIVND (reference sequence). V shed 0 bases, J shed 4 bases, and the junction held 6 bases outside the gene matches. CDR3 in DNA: TGTGCCAGTAGTATAGACTGGGACAGAGAATACGAGCAGTACTTC. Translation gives CASSIDWDREYEQYF.

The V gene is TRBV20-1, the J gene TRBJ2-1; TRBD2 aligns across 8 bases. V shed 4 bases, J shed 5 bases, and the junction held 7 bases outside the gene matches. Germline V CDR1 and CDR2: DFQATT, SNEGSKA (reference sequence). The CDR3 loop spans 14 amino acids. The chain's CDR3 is CSAKKAGEDNEQFF. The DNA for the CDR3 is TGCAGTGCTAAGAAAGCGGGAGAGGACAATGAGCAGTTCTTC.

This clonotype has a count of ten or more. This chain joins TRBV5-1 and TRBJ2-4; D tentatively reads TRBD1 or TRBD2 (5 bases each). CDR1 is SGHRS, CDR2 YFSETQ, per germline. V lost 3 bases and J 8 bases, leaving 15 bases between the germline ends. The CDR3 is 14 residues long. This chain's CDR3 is CASSSVGLGDIQYF. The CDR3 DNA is TGCGCCAGCAGCTCGGTTGGGTTGGGGGACATTCAGTACTTC.

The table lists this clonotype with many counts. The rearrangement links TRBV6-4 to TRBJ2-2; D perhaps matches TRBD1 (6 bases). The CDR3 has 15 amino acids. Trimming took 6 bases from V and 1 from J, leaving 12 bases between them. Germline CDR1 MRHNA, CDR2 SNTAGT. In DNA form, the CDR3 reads TGTGCCAGCAGCCCGGGACAAGAGAACACCGGGGAGCTGTTTTTT. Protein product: CASSPGQENTGELFF.

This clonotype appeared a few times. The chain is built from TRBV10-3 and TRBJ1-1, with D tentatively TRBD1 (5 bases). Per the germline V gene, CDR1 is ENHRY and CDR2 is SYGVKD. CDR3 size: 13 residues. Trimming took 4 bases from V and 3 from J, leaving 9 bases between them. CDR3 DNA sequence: TGTGCCATCAGTGGAGACAGTTACACTGAAGCTTTCTTT. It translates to CAISGDSYTEAFF.

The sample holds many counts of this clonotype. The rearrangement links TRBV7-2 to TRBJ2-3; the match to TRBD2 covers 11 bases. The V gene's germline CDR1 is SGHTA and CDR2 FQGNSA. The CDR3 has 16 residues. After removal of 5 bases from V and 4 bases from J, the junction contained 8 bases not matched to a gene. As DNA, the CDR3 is TGTGCCAGCAGCCAACTACTAGCGGGAGCCCCAGATACGCAGTATTTT. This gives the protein CASSQLLAGAPDTQYF.

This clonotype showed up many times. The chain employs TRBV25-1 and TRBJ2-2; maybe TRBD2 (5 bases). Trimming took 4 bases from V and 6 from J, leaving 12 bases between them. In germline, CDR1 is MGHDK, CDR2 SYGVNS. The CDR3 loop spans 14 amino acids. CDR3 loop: CASSAELESGELFF. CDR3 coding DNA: TGTGCCAGCAGTGCCGAACTAGAATCCGGGGAGCTGTTTTTT.

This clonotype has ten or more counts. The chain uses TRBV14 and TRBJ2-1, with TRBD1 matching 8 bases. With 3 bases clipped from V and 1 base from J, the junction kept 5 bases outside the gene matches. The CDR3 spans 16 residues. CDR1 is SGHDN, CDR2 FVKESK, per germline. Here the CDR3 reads CASSHPQGASYNEQFF. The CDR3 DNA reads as TGTGCCAGCAGCCACCCCCAGGGGGCGTCCTACAATGAGCAGTTCTTC. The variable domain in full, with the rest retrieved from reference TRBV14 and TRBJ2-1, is EAGVTQFPSHSVIEKGQTVTLRCDPISGHDNLYWYRRVMGKEIKFLLHFVKESKQDESGMPNNRFLAERTGGTYSTLKVQPAELEDSGVYFCASSHPQGASYNEQFFGPGTRLTVL.

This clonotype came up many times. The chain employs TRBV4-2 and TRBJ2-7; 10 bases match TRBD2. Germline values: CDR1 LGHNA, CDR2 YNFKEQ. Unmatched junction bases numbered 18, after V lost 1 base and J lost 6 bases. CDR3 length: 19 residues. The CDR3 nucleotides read TGTGCCAGCAGCCAAGCTATTGGGGGGCCTAGCGGGAGTATGGGCGAGCAGTACTTC. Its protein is CASSQAIGGPSGSMGEQYF.

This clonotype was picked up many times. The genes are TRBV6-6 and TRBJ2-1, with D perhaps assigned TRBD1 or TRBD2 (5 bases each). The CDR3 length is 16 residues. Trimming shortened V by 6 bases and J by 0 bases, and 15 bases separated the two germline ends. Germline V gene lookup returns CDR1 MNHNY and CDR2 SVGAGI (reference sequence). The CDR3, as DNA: TGTGCCAGCAGGGACGGTCGGGGCAGCTCCTACAATGAGCAGTTCTTC. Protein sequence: CASRDGRGSSYNEQFF.

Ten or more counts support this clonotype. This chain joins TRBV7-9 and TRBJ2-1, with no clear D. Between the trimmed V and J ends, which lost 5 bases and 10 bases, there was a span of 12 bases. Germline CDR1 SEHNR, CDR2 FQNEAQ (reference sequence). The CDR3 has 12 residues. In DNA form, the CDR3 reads TGTGCCAGCAGCCTCCCATCGGGCGAGCAGTTCTTC. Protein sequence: CASSLPSGEQFF.

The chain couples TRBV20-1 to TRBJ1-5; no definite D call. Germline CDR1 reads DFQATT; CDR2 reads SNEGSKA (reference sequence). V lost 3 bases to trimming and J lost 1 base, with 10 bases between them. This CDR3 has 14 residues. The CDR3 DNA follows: TGCAGTGCTAGCAGAACCGGGAGCAATCAGCCCCAGCATTTT. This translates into CSASRTGSNQPQHF.

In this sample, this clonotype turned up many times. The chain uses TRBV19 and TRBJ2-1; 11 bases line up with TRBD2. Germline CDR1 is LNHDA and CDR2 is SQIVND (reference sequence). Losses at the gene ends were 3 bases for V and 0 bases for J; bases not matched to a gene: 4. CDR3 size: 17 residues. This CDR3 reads CASSMGLAGGSYNEQFF. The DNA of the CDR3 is TGTGCCAGTAGTATGGGTCTAGCGGGGGGCTCCTACAATGAGCAGTTCTTC.

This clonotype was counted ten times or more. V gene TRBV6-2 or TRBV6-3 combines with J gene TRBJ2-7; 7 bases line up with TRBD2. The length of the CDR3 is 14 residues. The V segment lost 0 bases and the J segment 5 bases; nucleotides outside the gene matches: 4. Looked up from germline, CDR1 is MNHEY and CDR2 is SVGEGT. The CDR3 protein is CASSYSGGTDEQYF. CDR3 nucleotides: TGTGCCAGCAGTTACTCGGGGGGGACCGACGAGCAGTACTTC.

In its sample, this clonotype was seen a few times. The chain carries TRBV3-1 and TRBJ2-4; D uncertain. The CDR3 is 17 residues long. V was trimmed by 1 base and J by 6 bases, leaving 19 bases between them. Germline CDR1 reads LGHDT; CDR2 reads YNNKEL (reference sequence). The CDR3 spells CASSQVKGSANTNIQYF. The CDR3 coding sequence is TGTGCCAGCAGCCAAGTCAAGGGATCAGCGAACACAAACATTCAGTACTTC.

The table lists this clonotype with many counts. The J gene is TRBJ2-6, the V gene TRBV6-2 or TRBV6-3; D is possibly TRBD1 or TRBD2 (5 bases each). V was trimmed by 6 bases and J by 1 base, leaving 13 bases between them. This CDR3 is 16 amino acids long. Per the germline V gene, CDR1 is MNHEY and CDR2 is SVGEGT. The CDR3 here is CASSGDGRSGANVLTF. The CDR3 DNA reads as TGTGCCAGCAGCGGGGACGGCCGGTCTGGGGCCAACGTCCTGACTTTC.

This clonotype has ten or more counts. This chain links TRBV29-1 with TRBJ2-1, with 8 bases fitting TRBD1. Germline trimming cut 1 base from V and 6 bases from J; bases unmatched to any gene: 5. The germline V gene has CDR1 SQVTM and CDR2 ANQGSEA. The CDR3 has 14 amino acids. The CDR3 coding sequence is TGCAGCGTTGAAGCCAAGACAGGGGTCAATGAGCAGTTCTTC. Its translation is CSVEAKTGVNEQFF.